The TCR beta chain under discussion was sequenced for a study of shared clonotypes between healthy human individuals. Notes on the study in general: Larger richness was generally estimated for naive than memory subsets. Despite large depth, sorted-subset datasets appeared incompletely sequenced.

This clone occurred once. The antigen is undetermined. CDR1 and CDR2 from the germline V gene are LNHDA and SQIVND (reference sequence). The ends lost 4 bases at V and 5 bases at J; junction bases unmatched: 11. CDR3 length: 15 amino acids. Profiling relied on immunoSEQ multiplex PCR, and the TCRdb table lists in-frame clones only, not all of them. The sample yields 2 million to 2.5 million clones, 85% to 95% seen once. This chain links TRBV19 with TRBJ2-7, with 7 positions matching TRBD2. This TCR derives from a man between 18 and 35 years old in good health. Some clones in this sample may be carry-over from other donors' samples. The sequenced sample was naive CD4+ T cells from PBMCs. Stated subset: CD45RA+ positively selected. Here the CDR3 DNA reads TGTGCCAGTAGTACCCTAGCGGACTCGAGCCACGAGCAGTACTTC. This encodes CASSTLADSSHEQYF.